This record looks at one TCR beta chain sequence and its context. It has no known antigen specificity. No clone much larger than this one lies a single base away; base qualities are absent. Two independent genomic DNA replicates were amplified for each sample, with roughly 0.5 ug used for blood and approximately 1.5 ug for tumor or normal breast. TCRB sequencing of genomic DNA was carried out with the ImmunoSeq Intro kit according to the manufacturer's instructions. The multiplex PCR ran for roughly 29 cycles using proprietary primers and spike-in control sequences for absolute quantification. Single-end 150-bp reads were used to sequence an 87-bp fragment spanning the CDR3 and the flanking V and J genes. Seven samples, with two replicates for each sample, were multiplexed per lane of an Illumina MiSeq using version 3.0 chemistry. The study's own analysis went as follows. Raw data were processed with the vendor's proprietary pipeline, and both replicates were merged into a single result per sample. A clonotype was defined as productive rearrangements that share the same V-gene family, CDR3 amino acid sequence and J-gene segment. Clonality was calculated as 1 minus the normalized Shannon entropy (Pielou evenness) of TCRB abundances. To estimate T cell density, the total number of templates was divided by the number of input cells, which was inferred from the amount of DNA input. Recon, run with its default parameters, was used to estimate overall repertoire diversity and clonality. Clonotypes with over 0.1% abundance in tumor and at least 32-fold higher abundance in tumor than in normal breast were defined as tumor-enriched. TCRdb stores this immuneACCESS table with in-frame sequences only. Part of the clones is absent; in the studies checked, under half of the shortfall reflects unresolved V genes, and no reason is known for the rest. D and trimming were read from the DNA, whereas the V and J calls and clone size are those reported in that table. This sample gives roughly 60,000 clones in total; about 80% of them show up just once. The top ten constitute 3% to 3.5% of the sample.

These data originate in a study of early stage breast cancer tumors (dated by TCRdb to 2016 to 2017). Broadly, across the study: Of the approximately 15 invasive breast tumors, twelve were found to be estrogen receptor-positive, progesterone receptor-positive and HER2-negative. A total of some 2.6 million templates, representing under 1.1 million unique clonotypes, were detected across all samples. Of the roughly 12 ER+/PR+/HER2- tumors, eight were classified as invasive ductal carcinomas and four as invasive lobular carcinomas. The average read coverage per sample was roughly 10-fold. General study outcomes and caveats: Approximately 2.4-fold higher T cell density and higher clonality were observed in tumors than in adjacent normal breast tissue. Enriched TCRB sequences shared across patients were mostly commonly generated sequences, unlikely to play an important role in the tumor microenvironment. Because the cohort was small, analysis by tumor subtype was not possible. Greater similarity was observed between blood and normal breast repertoires than between blood and tumor repertoires, and tumor was distinguished from normal in about 85% of the 16 patients when each tissue was compared with blood. Sequencing bulk genomic DNA from unsorted cells could not capture chain pairing or functional markers like CD4, CD8 and FOXP3.

The germline V gene gives CDR1 as SGHRS and CDR2 as YFSETQ. V lost 1 base and J lost 2 bases; the stretch between them is 11 bases long. From cysteine to phenylalanine, the CDR3 is 15 amino acids long. The entry retains the CDR3 DNA only, 45 bases that are in frame from base 1. The study profiled bulk TCR beta-chain repertoires in matched peripheral blood, tumor and adjacent normal breast tissue taken from about 15 patients with early-stage breast cancer. Before surgery, whole blood (about 5-11 mL) was collected into EDTA tubes and processed within 2 hours. Ficoll-Paque centrifugation in SepMate-50 tubes was used to isolate peripheral blood mononuclear cells. PBMCs were cryopreserved in around 90% FBS with roughly 10% DMSO in aliquots of roughly 1.9 to 4.5 million cells and stored in liquid nitrogen. Genomic DNA was extracted with the Qiagen AllPrep DNA/RNA Mini kit.

The TCR was taken from a person under 45 with breast cancer. The sequencing input was blood. The rearrangement combines TRBV5-1 with TRBJ2-3; the D segment could be TRBD2, given 6 matching bases. In nucleotides, the sequence is TGCGCCAGCAGCTTGCGGGGGAGCTACACAGATACGCAGTATTTT. Its amino acids are CASSLRGSYTDTQYF.